The T cell receptor (beta chain) under discussion was sequenced for a study of memory CD4+ T cells and cytomegalovirus serostatus. Data came from immunoSEQ multiplex PCR; TCRdb stores just in-frame clones and leaves some out. The table has approximately 61,000 clones, 80% to 85% seen once. The sort gate was single viable CD3+CD4+CD8-CD45RO+ cells for memory CD4+ T cells. Serum IgG to CMV pp150, pp28, p38 and p52 defined serostatus. Germline lookup yields CDR1 MNHNS and CDR2 SASEGT. Trimming cost V 0 bases and J 1 base, with 10 bases left between them. This CDR3 contains 15 residues. The chain is built from TRBV6-1 and TRBJ2-7; D not certain. The TCR sequence derives from an adult in good health and CMV-seronegative. The sample comprised memory CD4+ T cells from blood. CDR3 loop: CASSEALSISYEQYF. The CDR3 DNA follows: TGTGCCAGCAGTGAAGCGCTATCCATATCCTACGAGCAGTACTTC.